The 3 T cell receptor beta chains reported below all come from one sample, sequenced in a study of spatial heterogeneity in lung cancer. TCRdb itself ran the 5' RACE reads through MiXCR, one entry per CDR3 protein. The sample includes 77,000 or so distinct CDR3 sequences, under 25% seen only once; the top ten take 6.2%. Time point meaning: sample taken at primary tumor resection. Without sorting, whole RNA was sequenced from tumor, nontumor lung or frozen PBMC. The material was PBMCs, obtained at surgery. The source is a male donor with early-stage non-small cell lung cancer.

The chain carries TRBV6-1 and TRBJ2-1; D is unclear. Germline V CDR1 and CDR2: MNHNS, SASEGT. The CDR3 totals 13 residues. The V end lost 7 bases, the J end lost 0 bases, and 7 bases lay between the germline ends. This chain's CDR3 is CASKQSSYNEQFF. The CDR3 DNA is TGTGCCAGCAAACAAAGCTCCTACAATGAGCAGTTCTTC.

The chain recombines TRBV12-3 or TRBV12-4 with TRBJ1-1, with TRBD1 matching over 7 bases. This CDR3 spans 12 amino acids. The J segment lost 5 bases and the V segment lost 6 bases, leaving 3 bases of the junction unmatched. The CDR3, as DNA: TGTGCCAGCAGCAAGACAGGGACTGAAGCTTTCTTT. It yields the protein CASSKTGTEAFF.

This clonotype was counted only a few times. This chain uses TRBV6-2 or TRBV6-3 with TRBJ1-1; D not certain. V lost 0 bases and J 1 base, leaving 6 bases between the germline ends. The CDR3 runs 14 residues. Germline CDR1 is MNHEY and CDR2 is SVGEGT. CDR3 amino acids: CASSYSQTNTEAFF. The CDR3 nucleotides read TGTGCCAGCAGTTACTCCCAGACGAACACTGAAGCTTTCTTT.